This T cell receptor (beta chain) was sequenced during a study of T cell responses to AZD1222 COVID-19 vaccine. Study-level background: Researchers grouped second doses given at about 4 or about 12 weeks into one pool.

Sequencing was performed with immunoSEQ multiplex PCR; in TCRdb, only in-frame clones are kept and a portion is missing. The table has 150,000 or so clones, approximately 90% seen once. This CDR3 is built from 16 residues. Germline lookup yields CDR1 LGHNA and CDR2 YNFKEQ. Losses at the gene ends were 0 bases for V and 4 bases for J; bases not matched to a gene: 6. The chain combines TRBV4-2 with TRBJ2-5; 9 bases line up with TRBD1. The specimen was peripheral blood, collected on day 0 of AZD1222 vaccination. This clonotype originated in an adult in good health. The CDR3 sequence is CASSQDPLDRGETQYF. DNA of the CDR3: TGTGCCAGCAGCCAAGATCCCCTGGACAGGGGAGAGACCCAGTACTTC.